Given below is one T cell receptor beta chain in context. The antigen is unknown. The source of the sample is a study of PD-1 blockade in classical Hodgkin lymphoma. Time point meaning: newly diagnosed, previously untreated cHL patient sample. Sequencing used immunoSEQ multiplex PCR; TCRdb keeps in-frame clones, though not all of them. The sample gives about 30,000 clones, approximately 90% of which show up once; about 3.8% is in the top ten. Study-level findings and limits: Newly diagnosed patients were reported to exhibit reduced baseline TCR diversity relative to healthy donors.

Trimming stripped 3 bases from V and 0 bases from J, with 7 bases between. Germline V lookup: CDR1 MGHDK, CDR2 SYGVNS. This CDR3 is built from 14 residues. This receptor was obtained from a human donor with classical Hodgkin lymphoma. The specimen was peripheral blood mononuclear cells (PBMCs). The V gene is TRBV25-1, the J gene TRBJ2-3; D not resolved. The CDR3 region has the DNA TGTGCCAGCAGTGAGGAATTGAGCACAGATACGCAGTATTTT. This codes for CASSEELSTDTQYF.